The T cell receptor (beta chain) described here comes from a study of molecular identifiers for immune sequencing clone quantification. At the level of the study: In replicates, the authors split RNA from approximately 20,000 or 100,000 naive CD8 cells five ways and sequenced four.

Trimming at V came to 1 base and at J to 7 bases, leaving 3 bases not matched to a gene. CDR3 length equals 13 residues. CDR1 SGHDN and CDR2 FVKESK come from the germline V gene. Study-level findings and limits: Spiked Jurkat TCR RNA originating from one cell could reportedly be identified amid more than 800,000 naive cells.

Naive CD8 T cells were FACS-sorted by CD8+CD4-CCR7+CD45RA+ markers. Generation of bulk TCR libraries relied on previously described methods and listed TCR primers. TCRdb fed the PCR reads into MiXCR, producing one record per CDR3 protein. This sample carries hundreds of thousands of distinct CDR3 sequences, 20% of them seen once, and the ten largest clones take roughly 0.85%. As regards this clonotype: What it binds is not known. A clone one base away is much larger, so this may be a read error. This CDR3 is missing its conserved last phenylalanine or tryptophan, likely due to a read error.

This chain links TRBV14 with TRBJ2-7, with TRBD2 identical over 8 bases. This clonotype was sampled from a human donor in good health. Some libraries in this study had Jurkat cell RNA spiked in. Input material: naive CD8+ T cells from blood, with Jurkat cell RNA spiked in. Stated subset: FACS-sorted CD8+CD4-CCR7+CD45RA+ naive T cells. The CDR3: CASSQGLAREQYL. The CDR3, as DNA: TGTGCCAGCAGCCAAGGACTAGCGAGGGAGCAGTACCTC.